The sequence of this TCR beta chain was determined in a study of regulatory dendritic cells for organ transplantation. Study findings and constraints: Resting memory CD8+ T cells held the most alloreactive clonotypes.

Sorted T cells were CFSE-labeled and cultured 5 days with allogeneic regulatory or mature dendritic cells at 1:10. The germline gives CDR1 LGHNA, CDR2 YNFKEQ. Trimming removed 0 bases at V and 0 bases at J, with 8 bases between. The CDR3 totals 16 residues. TCRdb's copy holds only in-frame clones and misses some; the assay was immunoSEQ multiplex PCR. The sample gives some 11,000 clones, 74% of which show up once; approximately 0.63% is in the top ten. With respect to this clone: Its target is unknown.

The gene calls are TRBV4-2 and TRBJ2-2; D gene ambiguous. Sequencing was carried out using naive CD4+ T cells from blood cultured with regulatory dendritic cells. The sample's subset: CD45RA+ naive T cells. The receptor comes from a human donor in good health. CDR3 in DNA: TGTGCCAGCAGCCAAGACAGACACACGAACACCGGGGAGCTGTTTTTT. Its translation is CASSQDRHTNTGELFF.